These 17 T cell receptor beta chains came from one sample sequenced in a study of cytomegalovirus exposure and HLA in healthy donors. A multiplex PCR was run with 60 Vbeta primers and 13 Jbeta primers. The protocol was immunoSEQ multiplex PCR, while the TCRdb copy is restricted to in-frame clones and leaves out a portion. The repertoire includes roughly 60,000 clones, 70% to 75% of them detected once, and 5% to 7% sits in the top ten. Sequenced sample: PBMCs. These receptors all come from a woman in her thirties in good health and CMV-seronegative.

V gene TRBV28 combines with J gene TRBJ2-3; 8 bases line up with TRBD2. This CDR3 is built from 14 residues. V lost 5 bases to trimming and J lost 5 bases; unmatched junction nucleotides: 6. The germline CDR1 and CDR2 sequences are MDHEN and SYDVKM. CDR3 residues: CASSLGLAGDTQYF. The CDR3 coding sequence is TGTGCCAGCAGTCTCGGACTAGCTGGAGATACGCAGTATTTT.

The CDR3 nucleotides read TGTGCCAGCAGCCCACTAACTTTCTACGAGCAGTACTTC. This gives the protein CASSPLTFYEQYF. The V gene is TRBV2, the J gene TRBJ2-7; the D is unclear. The germline V gene has CDR1 SNHLY and CDR2 FYNNEI. The CDR3 covers 13 residues. Trimming stripped 6 bases from V and 3 bases from J, with 12 bases between. The full variable domain, rest sourced from reference TRBV2 and TRBJ2-7, is EPEVTQTPSHQVTQMGQEVILRCVPISNHLYFYWYRQILGQKVEFLVSFYNNEISEKSEIFDDQFSVERPDGSNFTLKIRSTKLEDSAMYFCASSPLTFYEQYFGPGTRLTVT.

This rearrangement joins TRBV11-3 to TRBJ1-3; no definite D call. Germline values: CDR1 SGHNT, CDR2 YENEEA. V was clipped by 1 base and J by 4 bases, with 8 bases between them. This CDR3 is built from 14 residues. In DNA, the CDR3 is TGTGCCAGCAGCTTAGCGGGATCCGGAAACACCATATATTTT. Its translation: CASSLAGSGNTIYF. The entire variable domain, with the rest obtained from reference TRBV11-3 and TRBJ1-3, is as follows: EAGVVQSPRYKIIEKKQPVAFWCNPISGHNTLYWYLQNLGQGPELLIRYENEEAVDDSQLPKDRFSAERLKGVDSTLKIQPAELGDSAVYLCASSLAGSGNTIYFGEGSWLTVV.

The chain links TRBV4-3 to TRBJ2-5; D possibly corresponds to TRBD2 (5 bases). The CDR3 covers 14 residues. The V and J ends lost 0 bases and 5 bases respectively, with 10 bases between them. Germline V gene sequence: CDR1 LGHNA, CDR2 YSLEER. The CDR3 loop is CASSQDVWRETQYF. The CDR3 DNA sequence: TGCGCCAGCAGCCAAGATGTGTGGAGGGAGACCCAGTACTTC.

V gene TRBV7-9 combines with J gene TRBJ2-7, with 8 nucleotides matching TRBD2. The CDR3 has 14 amino acids. The germline CDR1 and CDR2 sequences are SEHNR and FQNEAQ (reference sequence). The CDR3 sequence is CSSSLDGGAYEQYV. In DNA, the CDR3 is TGTTCCAGCAGCTTAGACGGGGGGGCCTACGAGCAGTACGTC.

CDR3 in amino acids: CASALLSSYEQYF. The CDR3 DNA is TGTGCCAGCGCCCTCCTTAGCTCCTACGAGCAGTACTTC. V gene TRBV6-5 combines with J gene TRBJ2-7; D unresolved. V lost 8 bases and J 0 bases, leaving 11 bases between the germline ends. Germline V gene sequence: CDR1 MNHEY, CDR2 SVGAGI. The CDR3 is 13 amino acids.

This clone was counted only a few times. V gene TRBV28 combines with J gene TRBJ2-1, with unresolved D. Germline values: CDR1 MDHEN, CDR2 SYDVKM. Trimming removed 6 bases from V and 3 bases from J, with 3 bases in between. The CDR3 spans 11 residues. The CDR3, as DNA: TGTGCCAGCAGCCGCTACAATGAGCAGTTCTTC. It translates to CASSRYNEQFF.

V is TRBV7-2 and J is TRBJ1-2; TRBD1 is a possible D gene (6 bases). V was pared by 7 bases and J by 7 bases, with 10 bases between. Germline CDR1 is SGHTA and CDR2 is FQGNSA. CDR3 size: 11 residues. The CDR3 DNA sequence: TGTGCCAGCAACGACAGGTTTGGCTACACCTTC. Translation: CASNDRFGYTF. The full variable domain, with the rest looked up from reference TRBV7-2 and TRBJ1-2, is GAGVSQSPSNKVTEKGKDVELRCDPISGHTALYWYRQSLGQGLEFLIYFQGNSAPDKSGLPSDRFSAERTGGSVSTLTIQRTQQEDSAVYLCASNDRFGYTFGSGTRLTVV.

This rearrangement joins TRBV10-1 to TRBJ2-1, with 12 bases identical to TRBD2. CDR1 is WNHNN, CDR2 SYGVQD, per germline (reference sequence). V was clipped by 0 bases and J by 1 base; unmatched bases: 4. The CDR3 covers 18 residues. CDR3 amino acids: CASSESLAGGASYNEQFF. CDR3 DNA: TGCGCCAGCAGTGAGTCGCTAGCGGGAGGGGCTTCCTACAATGAGCAGTTCTTC.

The chain joins TRBV12-5 to TRBJ2-1; D might be TRBD1 (6 bases). Between the trimmed V and J ends, which lost 5 bases and 4 bases, there was a span of 9 bases. Germline CDR1 reads LGHNT; CDR2 reads FRNRAP. The CDR3 has 13 amino acids. DNA of the CDR3: TGTGCTAGTGGTGTCGGACAGTACAATGAGCAGTTCTTC. Protein sequence: CASGVGQYNEQFF. The complete variable domain, with remaining parts taken from reference TRBV12-5 and TRBJ2-1, reads DARVTQTPRHKVTEMGQEVTMRCQPILGHNTVFWYRQTMMQGLELLAYFRNRAPLDDSGMPKDRFSAEMPDATLATLKIQPSEPRDSAVYFCASGVGQYNEQFFGPGTRLTVL.

This clone has a single count. The chain combines TRBV5-1 with TRBJ2-1; tentatively, D is TRBD1 (6 bases). V lost 1 base and J lost 9, with 17 bases in between. In germline, CDR1 is SGHRS, CDR2 YFSETQ. The CDR3 covers 15 residues. As DNA, the CDR3 is TGCGCCAGCAGCTTGACAACAACAGGGTCAAGTGAGCAGTTCTTC. This codes for CASSLTTTGSSEQFF.

J is TRBJ1-1 and V is TRBV13; possible D gene TRBD1, 6 bases. Germline V gene lookup returns CDR1 PRHDT and CDR2 FYEKMQ (reference sequence). The CDR3 consists of 15 residues. The ends were cut back, 3 bases at V and 4 bases at J, with 15 bases in the middle. The CDR3 protein is CASSLRGAGATEAFF. CDR3 in DNA: TGTGCCAGCAGCTTGAGGGGCGCAGGGGCCACTGAAGCTTTCTTT.

The genes are TRBV6-6 and TRBJ2-2; the D is unclear. This CDR3 contains 13 residues. Trimming stripped 5 bases from V and 4 bases from J, with 8 bases between. Germline V gene lookup returns CDR1 MNHNY and CDR2 SVGAGI (reference sequence). The CDR3 DNA is TGTGCCAGCAGTACTACACCCACCGGGGAGCTGTTTTTT. Amino acids: CASSTTPTGELFF.

On this clone itself: The sample contains more than one DNA sequence encoding this CDR3. The chain has TRBV5-4 and TRBJ1-4; D is unclear. Germline V gene data show CDR1 as SGHNT and CDR2 as YYREEE (reference sequence). The CDR3 is 14 amino acids. Trimming shortened V by 5 bases and J by 8 bases, and 16 bases separated the two germline ends. CDR3 nucleotides: TGTGCCAGCAGTTTGTGGGAGGTGGGGGAAAAACTGTTTTTT. Amino acid sequence: CASSLWEVGEKLFF.

V gene TRBV5-1 combines with J gene TRBJ1-4; weak D call: TRBD1 (6 bases). The V and J ends lost 0 bases and 6 bases respectively, with 9 bases between them. This CDR3 has 14 residues. Germline CDR1 and CDR2: SGHRS and YFSETQ. The CDR3 nucleotides read TGCGCCAGCAGCTTGGGACAGGACGATGAAAAACTGTTTTTT. Amino acid sequence: CASSLGQDDEKLFF.

This sequence joins TRBV1 and TRBJ2-3; TRBD2 reflects the table's D call only, with no check against the DNA. TRBV1 is a documented pseudogene. The CDR3 loop spans 18 amino acids. The CDR3 DNA reads as TGCACCAGCAGCCCTACAGCTAGCGGGGCCACTAGCACAGATACGCAGTATTTT. This codes for CTSSPTASGATSTDTQYF.

The chain couples TRBV25-1 to TRBJ1-2, with D uncertain. Per germline, CDR1 MGHDK and CDR2 SYGVNS. The CDR3 runs to 14 residues. V was trimmed by 7 bases and J by 6 bases, leaving 18 bases between them. The CDR3, as DNA: TGTGCCAGCACTGGAGGGCGCGGGAGCCATGGCTACACCTTC. Translated: CASTGGRGSHGYTF.